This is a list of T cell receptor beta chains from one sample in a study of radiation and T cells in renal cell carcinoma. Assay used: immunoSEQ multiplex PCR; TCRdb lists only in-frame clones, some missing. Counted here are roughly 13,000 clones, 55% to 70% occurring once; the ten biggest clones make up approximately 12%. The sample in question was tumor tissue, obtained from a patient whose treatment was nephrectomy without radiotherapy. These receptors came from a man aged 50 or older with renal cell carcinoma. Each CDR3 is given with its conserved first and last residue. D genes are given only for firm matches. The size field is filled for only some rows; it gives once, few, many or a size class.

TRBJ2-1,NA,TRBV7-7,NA,CASSSDGGEQFF,TGTGCCAGCAGCTCAGACGGTGGGGAGCAGTTCTTC
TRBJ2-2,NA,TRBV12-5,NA,CASGYRVGMNTGELFF,TGTGCTAGTGGTTACAGAGTGGGGATGAACACCGGGGAGCTGTTTTTT
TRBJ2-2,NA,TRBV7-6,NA,CASSPFQGRTGELFF,TGTGCCAGCAGCCCCTTCCAGGGGCGGACCGGGGAGCTGTTTTTT
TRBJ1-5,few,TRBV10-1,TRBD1,CASSPGTGKQPQHF,TGCGCCAGCAGTCCCGGGACAGGGAAACAGCCCCAGCATTTT
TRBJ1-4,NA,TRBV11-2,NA,CASSLGVGSEKLFF,TGTGCCAGCAGCTTAGGGGTGGGTAGCGAAAAACTGTTTTTT
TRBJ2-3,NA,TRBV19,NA,CASSIARRGGTPSTDTQYF,TGTGCCAGTAGTATAGCGAGGCGCGGGGGCACCCCTAGCACAGATACGCAGTATTTT
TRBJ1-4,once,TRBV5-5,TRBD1,CASSPPGQGNEKLFF,TGTGCCAGCAGCCCGCCGGGACAGGGGAATGAAAAACTGTTTTTT
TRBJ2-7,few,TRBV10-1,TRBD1,CASRPLQGPRGEQYF,TGCGCCAGCAGGCCCCTACAGGGGCCGCGAGGCGAGCAGTACTTC
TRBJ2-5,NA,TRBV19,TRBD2,CASSIAPSGGKKTQYF,TGTGCCAGTAGTATAGCTCCTAGCGGGGGGAAAAAGACCCAGTACTTC
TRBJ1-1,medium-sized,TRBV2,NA,CASSAAGAGVNTEAFF,TGTGCCAGCAGTGCGGCGGGCGCAGGCGTGAACACTGAAGCTTTCTTT
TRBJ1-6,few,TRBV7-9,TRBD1,CASSLLRDRGDSPLHF,TGTGCCAGCAGCTTGCTCCGGGACAGGGGAGATTCACCCCTCCACTTT
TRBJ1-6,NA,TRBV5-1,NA,CASSLSGASMGSPLHF,TGCGCCAGCAGCTTGTCGGGGGCGAGTATGGGTTCACCCCTCCACTTT
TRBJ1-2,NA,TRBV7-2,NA,CASSLAEGYTF,TGTGCCAGCAGCTTAGCCGAGGGCTACACCTTC
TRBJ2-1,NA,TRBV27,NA,CASSLPGPLAKNEQFF,TGTGCCAGCAGTCTTCCCGGGCCGCTAGCGAAAAATGAGCAGTTCTTC
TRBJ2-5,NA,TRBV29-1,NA,CSVEDLNRETQYF,TGCAGCGTTGAAGACCTGAACCGGGAGACCCAGTACTTC
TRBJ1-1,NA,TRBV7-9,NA,CASRLYPGTVNTEAFF,TGTGCCAGCAGACTTTACCCCGGGACTGTGAACACTGAAGCTTTCTTT
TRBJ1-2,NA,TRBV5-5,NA,CASSNPGYYYGYTF,TGTGCCAGCAGTAACCCGGGGTATTACTATGGCTACACCTTC
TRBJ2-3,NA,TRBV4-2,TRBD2,CASSQETSGGARISDTQYF,TGTGCCAGCAGCCAAGAGACTAGCGGGGGGGCTAGAATTTCAGATACGCAGTATTTT
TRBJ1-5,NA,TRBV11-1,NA,CASSTGTLGPQHF,TGTGCCAGCAGCACGGGAACCCTCGGGCCCCAGCATTTT
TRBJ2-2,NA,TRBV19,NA,CASSIIPGSVLETGELFF,TGTGCCAGTAGTATAATCCCAGGGAGTGTGTTAGAGACCGGGGAGCTGTTTTTT
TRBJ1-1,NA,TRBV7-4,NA,CASSLASTGGCTEAFF,TGTGCCAGCAGCTTAGCATCCACCGGGGGTTGCACTGAAGCTTTCTTT
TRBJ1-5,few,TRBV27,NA,CASSLLPGGQPQHF,TGTGCCAGCAGTTTACTCCCAGGTGGCCAGCCCCAGCATTTT
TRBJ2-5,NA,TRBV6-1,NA,CASSEQRYGTQYF,TGTGCCAGCAGTGAACAGCGCTATGGGACCCAGTACTTC
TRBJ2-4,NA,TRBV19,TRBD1,CASSIRGQEAKNIQYF,TGTGCCAGTAGTATCAGGGGGCAGGAAGCCAAAAACATTCAGTACTTC
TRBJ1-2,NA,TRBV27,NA,CASKGQGGYGYTF,TGTGCCAGCAAGGGGCAGGGCGGTTATGGCTACACCTTC
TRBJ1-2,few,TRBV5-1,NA,CASSLDRPFNYGYTF,TGCGCCAGCAGCTTGGACAGGCCCTTTAACTATGGCTACACCTTC
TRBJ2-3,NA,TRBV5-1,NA,CASSPRGPTDTQYF,TGCGCCAGCAGCCCCCGGGGGCCGACAGATACGCAGTATTTT
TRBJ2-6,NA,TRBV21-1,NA,CASSKVMGLYPSLGANVLTF,TGTGCCAGCAGCAAAGTAATGGGACTGTATCCCTCTCTGGGGGCCAACGTCCTGACTTTC
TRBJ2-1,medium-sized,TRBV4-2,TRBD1,CASSPRVTGESSYNEQFF,TGTGCCAGCAGCCCGCGGGTAACAGGGGAGAGCTCCTACAATGAGCAGTTCTTC
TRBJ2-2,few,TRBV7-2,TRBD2,CASSSPGLAGGAGELFF,TGTGCCAGCAGCTCTCCGGGACTAGCGGGGGGGGCCGGGGAGCTGTTTTTT
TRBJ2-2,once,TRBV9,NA,CASSPRTESTGELFF,TGTGCCAGCAGCCCCCGGACTGAGTCGACCGGGGAGCTGTTTTTT
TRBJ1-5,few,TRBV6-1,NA,CASTPKAGAGPQHF,TGTGCCAGCACCCCCAAGGCAGGGGCAGGGCCCCAGCATTTT
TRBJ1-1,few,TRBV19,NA,CASSWGLNTEAFF,TGTGCCAGTAGTTGGGGGCTGAACACTGAAGCTTTCTTT
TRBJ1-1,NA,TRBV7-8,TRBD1,CASSFQGAAEAFF,TGTGCCAGCAGCTTTCAGGGGGCGGCTGAAGCTTTCTTT
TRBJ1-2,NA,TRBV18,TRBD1,CASSPGQGEQGYTF,TGTGCCAGCTCACCTGGACAGGGTGAACAGGGCTACACCTTC
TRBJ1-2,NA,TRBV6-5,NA,CASQGGRGVYGYTF,TGTGCCAGCCAAGGGGGGCGGGGAGTCTATGGCTACACCTTC
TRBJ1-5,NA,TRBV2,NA,CASSNSNQPQHF,TGTGCCAGCAGTAATAGCAATCAGCCCCAGCATTTT
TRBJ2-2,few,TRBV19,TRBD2,CASSIDHGTINTGELFF,TGTGCCAGTAGTATAGATCATGGGACTATAAACACCGGGGAGCTGTTTTTT
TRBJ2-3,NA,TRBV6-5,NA,CASSYSGRAVTDTQYF,TGTGCCAGCAGTTACTCGGGCAGGGCGGTAACAGATACGCAGTATTTT
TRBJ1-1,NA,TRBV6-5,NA,CASSTKTPPEAFF,TGTGCCAGCAGTACCAAGACCCCCCCTGAAGCTTTCTTT
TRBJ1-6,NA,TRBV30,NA,CAWSVKSGYNSPLHF,TGTGCCTGGAGTGTAAAATCGGGGTATAATTCACCCCTCCACTTT
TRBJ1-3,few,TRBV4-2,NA,CASSFLGPGNTIYF,TGTGCCAGCAGCTTCCTAGGGCCTGGAAACACCATATATTTT
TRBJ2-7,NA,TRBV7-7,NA,CASSLDLTYEQYF,TGTGCCAGCAGCTTAGATCTCACCTACGAGCAGTACTTC
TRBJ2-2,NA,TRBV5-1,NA,CASSLDSSDTGELFF,TGCGCCAGCAGCTTGGACTCTTCGGACACCGGGGAGCTGTTTTTT
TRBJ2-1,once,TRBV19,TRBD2,CASSLGTSGGSSYNEQFF,TGTGCCAGTAGTTTGGGGACTAGCGGGGGGAGCTCCTACAATGAGCAGTTCTTC
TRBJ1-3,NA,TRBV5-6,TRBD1,CASSFYGQGGNTIYF,TGTGCCAGCAGCTTCTACGGACAGGGCGGAAACACCATATATTTT
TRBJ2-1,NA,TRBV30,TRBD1,CAWSRDRGDEQFF,TGTGCCTGGAGTAGGGACAGGGGGGATGAGCAGTTCTTC
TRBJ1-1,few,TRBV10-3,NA,CAISEQVGNTEAFF,TGTGCCATCAGTGAGCAAGTGGGGAACACTGAAGCTTTCTTT
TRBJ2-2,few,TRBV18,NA,CASSPRDSTGELFF,TGTGCCAGCTCACCGCGGGACAGCACCGGGGAGCTGTTTTTT
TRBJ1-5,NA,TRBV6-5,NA,CASSNRDGGNQPQHF,TGTGCCAGCAGCAACCGGGACGGGGGCAATCAGCCCCAGCATTTT
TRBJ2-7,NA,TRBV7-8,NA,CASSSPGGSTYEQYF,TGTGCCAGCAGCTCCCCAGGGGGGTCGACCTACGAGCAGTACTTC
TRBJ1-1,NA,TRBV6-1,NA,CASSRRSPFEAFF,TGTGCCAGCAGCCGGCGGAGCCCCTTTGAAGCTTTCTTT
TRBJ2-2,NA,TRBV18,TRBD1,CASSPGTGVTGELFF,TGTGCCAGCTCACCAGGGACAGGGGTAACCGGGGAGCTGTTTTTT
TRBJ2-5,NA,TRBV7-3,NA,CASSFYRTETQYF,TGTGCCAGCAGCTTCTACAGGACCGAGACCCAGTACTTC
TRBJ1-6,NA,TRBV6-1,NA,CASSEATIPGANNSPLHF,TGTGCCAGCAGTGAAGCAACCATCCCAGGGGCAAATAATTCACCCCTCCACTTT
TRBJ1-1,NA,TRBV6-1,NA,CASSEMWGQNTEAFF,TGTGCCAGCAGTGAAATGTGGGGACAGAACACTGAAGCTTTCTTT
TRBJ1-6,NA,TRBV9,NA,CASSVVGTDSPLHF,TGTGCCAGCAGCGTAGTAGGAACAGATTCACCCCTCCACTTT
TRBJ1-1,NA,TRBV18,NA,CASSPGQGPSTEAFF,TGTGCCAGCTCACCAGGGCAGGGGCCGAGCACTGAAGCTTTCTTT
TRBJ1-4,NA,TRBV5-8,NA,CASSLRGGGEKLFF,TGTGCCAGCAGCTTGAGGGGGGGCGGCGAAAAACTGTTTTTT
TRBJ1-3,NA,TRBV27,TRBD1,CASSPRWTGHSGNTIYF,TGTGCCAGCAGTCCTCGTTGGACAGGTCACTCTGGAAACACCATATATTTT